This T cell receptor (delta chain) was captured by sequencing in a study of Vδ1+ human thymocytes. Study-wide results and limits: The authors advised highly purified populations and single-cell validation. Around 18% of thymic delta-chain sequences were Vdelta2, with few Vdelta3, unlike blood Vdelta1+ controls. Thymic TRG and TRD repertoires appeared highly polyclonal, with Gaussian CDR3 length distributions.

RNA was extracted from the cells and then reverse transcribed. Multiplex PCR used pooled V-gene forward primers and a constant-region reverse primer to amplify CDR3s. TCRdb called clones from the multiplex PCR reads again using CATT. The top ten hold about 0.26% of the sample, which has about 75,000 delta-chain clones, more than 30% seen once. V was shortened by 0 bases and J by 2 bases, with 25 bases between the two germline ends. The CDR3 runs 20 residues. Germline assignment: CDR1 TSWWSYY and CDR2 QGS. The sample holds a few counts of this clone. Its specificity is not known. The V and J genes are TRDV1 and TRDJ1, with TRDD3 as a possible D gene (5 bases). The TCR originated in a boy younger than two who had congenital heart surgery. The sequencing sample was made of Vdelta1+ gamma-delta thymocytes from the thymus. The subset was: FACS-sorted CD3+ TCRalphabeta- TCRVdelta1+ TCRVdelta2- thymocytes. The CDR3 DNA reads as TGTGCTCTTGGGGAACTATCCTCCTCCGTACTGGCTAGGTGGACCGATAAACTCATCTTT. This sequence encodes CALGELSSSVLARWTDKLIF.